This is a list of T cell receptor beta chains from one sample in a study of blood T cell repertoires in COVID-19. The protocol was immunoSEQ multiplex PCR, while the TCRdb copy is restricted to in-frame clones and leaves out a portion. The sample consists of under 200,000 clones, about 85% of them appearing once. The sequenced sample was peripheral blood. Receptors originate from a woman aged 45-65 years with COVID-19, enrolled during active disease. The conserved cysteine and the conserved F or W are not part of the CDR3 here. A D gene is named only where the DNA matches it firmly.

v_gene	j_gene	d_gene	CDR3aa
TRBV19	TRBJ2-7	TRBD1	ASSIGAQDRGGYEQY
TRBV19	TRBJ1-5	NA	ASSIDGLNQPQH
TRBV5-1	TRBJ2-5	NA	ASSLRLVEAETQY
TRBV3-1/TRBV3-2	TRBJ1-5	TRBD1	ASSQTGTGNNQPQH
TRBV5-1	TRBJ1-5	TRBD1	ASSLPNRGSQPQH
TRBV2	TRBJ2-4	NA	ASSDGQPFKNIQY
TRBV7-9	TRBJ1-2	TRBD1	ASSASGQDFYGYT
TRBV5-1	TRBJ2-1	TRBD2	ASSLGYIASGSYNEQF
TRBV7-2	TRBJ1-4	NA	ASSSRRGYFEKLF
TRBV12-3/TRBV12-4	TRBJ1-2	NA	ASTGGTT
TRBV4-1	TRBJ1-4	NA	ASSLSGGDANEKLF
TRBV20-1	TRBJ1-5	NA	SVDTFGAQH
TRBV15	TRBJ1-5	NA	ATSRGGEGTDGNQPQH
TRBV4-3	TRBJ1-1	TRBD1	ASSPQGASHTEAF
TRBV28	TRBJ2-7	NA	ASSSTPRQSYEQY
TRBV11-3	TRBJ2-2	TRBD1	ASSSGTGVNTGELF
TRBV27	TRBJ1-3	NA	ASRSWAGDSLSGNTIY
TRBV6-5	TRBJ1-2	TRBD1	ASSYTGDRGVGYT
TRBV9	TRBJ2-3	NA	ASSIYGQPTDDTQY
TRBV11-3	TRBJ2-7	TRBD1	ASSLGTVYEQY
TRBV21-1	TRBJ1-1	NA	ASRLRDTLIRNTEAF
TRBV3-1/TRBV3-2	TRBJ1-2	NA	ASSQDQAARGYT
TRBV4-1	TRBJ2-7	NA	ASSPRGTGPLGYEQY
TRBV18	TRBJ1-1	NA	ASSPREGGSTEAF
TRBV9	TRBJ1-4	NA	ASSPQQGNEKLF
TRBV18	TRBJ1-2	TRBD1	ASSMTGDYGYT
TRBV6-6	TRBJ2-7	TRBD1	ASSGQGVNEQY
TRBV28	TRBJ2-7	TRBD1	ASKTGATYEQY
TRBV10-1	TRBJ2-5	TRBD2	ASSESLAGAEETQY
TRBV5-1	TRBJ2-2	TRBD2	ASSSTGTSGGANTGELF
TRBV5-4	TRBJ2-1	NA	ASSLDYLPNEQF
TRBV27	TRBJ2-1	NA	ASSKPGNEQF
TRBV28	TRBJ2-1	NA	ASSLYSYNEQF
TRBV6-6	TRBJ1-5	TRBD1	ASSTGENQPQH
TRBV5-6	TRBJ2-1	TRBD2	ASSLGLAGYNEQF
TRBV3-1/TRBV3-2	TRBJ2-3	TRBD2	ASSQGTSGVADTQY
TRBV21-1	TRBJ2-4	NA	ASSTDKLAKNIQY
TRBV6-1	TRBJ2-1	TRBD1	ASSARGTGLSHEQF
TRBV7-9	TRBJ1-1	TRBD1	ASSLDPPGQ
TRBV24-1	TRBJ2-2	NA	ATSETAQTTGELF
TRBV6-5	TRBJ2-7	NA	ASRLGQNPSYEQY
TRBV4-1	TRBJ2-7	TRBD1	ASSHQGWDRVLEQY
TRBV6-5	TRBJ2-3	TRBD1	ASSPGTGDEDTQY
TRBV19	TRBJ1-1	TRBD1	ASSEPGQGTTEAF
TRBV4-1	TRBJ1-5	NA	ASSQDVGNPYNQPQH